The clone carrying this T cell receptor (beta chain) occurred once. Methods used by the authors: Cell counts per sample came from amplifying reference gene primers. Some clones are missing from TCRdb's copy, which holds only in-frame ones; the method was immunoSEQ multiplex PCR. From that table come the V and J calls and clone size; the DNA was used to work out D and trimming. In the table there are about 70,000 clones, approximately 85% of which are singletons. This record comes from a study of blood T cell repertoires in COVID-19. The sample was peripheral blood. This receptor was obtained from an elderly man with acute or convalescent COVID-19.

CDR3 region: CASSWRQGSGNTIYF. The CDR3 DNA reads as TGTGCCAGCAGCTGGCGACAGGGGTCTGGAAACACCATATATTTT. V gene TRBV11-2 combines with J gene TRBJ1-3; TRBD1 aligns across 8 bases. After removal of 4 bases from V and 1 base from J, the junction contained 3 bases not matched to a gene. The length of the CDR3 is 15 residues. The germline V gene encodes CDR1 SGHAT and CDR2 FQNNGV.